This is a list of T cell receptor beta chains from one sample in a study of cytomegalovirus exposure and HLA in healthy donors. Assay: immunoSEQ multiplex PCR; the TCRdb copy retains only in-frame clones and omits some. The data show 75,000 to 100,000 clones, with roughly four fifths seen just once and 0.57% held by the top ten. The sequenced material came from PBMCs. Source of these receptors: a man in his thirties or forties in good health and CMV-seronegative. The CDR3 runs from the conserved cysteine through the conserved F or W. The order of the fields is clone size, V gene, J gene, D gene, CDR3 length, CDR3 DNA, CDR3 protein. D genes are given only for firm matches. Rows may omit the clone size; those that give it use once, few, many or a size class.

abundance: once
v_gene: TRBV9
j_gene: TRBJ2-1
d_gene: TRBD2
len: 16
CDR3nt: TGTGCCAGCAGCTTCTACGGGACTAGCGCCTTCGATGAGCAGTTCTTC
CDR3aa: CASSFYGTSAFDEQFF

abundance: .
v_gene: TRBV7-8
j_gene: TRBJ2-1
d_gene: .
len: 12
CDR3nt: TGTGCCAGCAGCTGGACACACAATGAGCAGTTCTTC
CDR3aa: CASSWTHNEQFF

abundance: .
v_gene: TRBV19
j_gene: TRBJ2-2
d_gene: .
len: 14
CDR3nt: TGTGCCAGTAGTAATCTATTACAGCCCGGGGAGCTGTTTTTT
CDR3aa: CASSNLLQPGELFF

abundance: once
v_gene: TRBV6-6
j_gene: TRBJ1-5
d_gene: TRBD1
len: 14
CDR3nt: TGTGCCAGCAGTTATACAGGGGGCGTCGAGCCCCAGCATTTT
CDR3aa: CASSYTGGVEPQHF

abundance: .
v_gene: TRBV7-6
j_gene: TRBJ1-2
d_gene: TRBD1
len: 20
CDR3nt: TGTGCCAGCAGCTCCCACCCCGGGACAGGGTGGAGAAGCTCTAACTATGGCTACACCTTC
CDR3aa: CASSSHPGTGWRSSNYGYTF

abundance: .
v_gene: TRBV2
j_gene: TRBJ1-2
d_gene: .
len: 15
CDR3nt: TGTGCCAGCAGTGCTCGGGGGAAAGGGAACTATGGCTACACCTTC
CDR3aa: CASSARGKGNYGYTF

abundance: .
v_gene: TRBV6-1
j_gene: TRBJ2-5
d_gene: .
len: 13
CDR3nt: TGTGCCAGCACCCGCCAGGGGTTCGGGACCCAGTACTTC
CDR3aa: CASTRQGFGTQYF

abundance: .
v_gene: TRBV18
j_gene: TRBJ1-3
d_gene: .
len: 15
CDR3nt: TGTGCCAGCTCACTGCAGGGGACGTCAGGAAACACCATATATTTT
CDR3aa: CASSLQGTSGNTIYF

abundance: .
v_gene: TRBV27
j_gene: TRBJ2-3
d_gene: TRBD2
len: 16
CDR3nt: TGTGCCAGCAGTAAATATAGCGGGGCTGGCACAGATACGCAGTATTTT
CDR3aa: CASSKYSGAGTDTQYF

abundance: .
v_gene: TRBV10-3
j_gene: TRBJ2-2
d_gene: .
len: 14
CDR3nt: TGTGCCATCAGTAGACTAGAGTCGGCCGGGGAGCTGTTTTTT
CDR3aa: CAISRLESAGELFF

abundance: .
v_gene: TRBV5-4
j_gene: TRBJ2-1
d_gene: .
len: 15
CDR3nt: TGTGCCAGCAGCTTGGTCGAGGTCCATATCAATGAGCAGTTCTTC
CDR3aa: CASSLVEVHINEQFF

abundance: .
v_gene: TRBV4-2
j_gene: TRBJ1-2
d_gene: .
len: 14
CDR3nt: TGTGCCAGCAGCCAAGATCTTAGCGGATATGGCTACACCTTC
CDR3aa: CASSQDLSGYGYTF

abundance: .
v_gene: TRBV5-1
j_gene: TRBJ1-2
d_gene: .
len: 14
CDR3nt: TGCGCCAGCAGCGTCGGACAGTCTTTCTATGGCTACACCTTC
CDR3aa: CASSVGQSFYGYTF

abundance: few
v_gene: TRBV6-5
j_gene: TRBJ1-2
d_gene: TRBD1
len: 14
CDR3nt: TGTGCCAGCAGCCCACGGACAGGGGGAAAAGGCTACACCTTC
CDR3aa: CASSPRTGGKGYTF

abundance: .
v_gene: TRBV10-3
j_gene: TRBJ2-6
d_gene: .
len: 15
CDR3nt: TGTGCCATCAGTGAAACGGGGACTGGGGCCAACGTCCTGACTTTC
CDR3aa: CAISETGTGANVLTF

abundance: .
v_gene: TRBV11-1
j_gene: TRBJ2-1
d_gene: TRBD2
len: 11
CDR3nt: TGTGCCAGCAGCCGCGGGGGTAAGCAGTTCTTC
CDR3aa: CASSRGGKQFF

abundance: .
v_gene: TRBV29-1
j_gene: TRBJ2-1
d_gene: .
len: 11
CDR3nt: TGCAGGGCTGGGGGGAACAATGAGCAGTTCTTC
CDR3aa: CRAGGNNEQFF

abundance: few
v_gene: TRBV6-5
j_gene: TRBJ1-5
d_gene: .
len: 15
CDR3nt: TGTGCCAGCAGTTACTCGGCAGGTTACAATCAGCCCCAGCATTTT
CDR3aa: CASSYSAGYNQPQHF

abundance: .
v_gene: TRBV10-2
j_gene: TRBJ2-3
d_gene: TRBD2
len: 15
CDR3nt: TGCGCCAGCAGCGTACTAGCGGGAAGCACAGATACGCAGTATTTT
CDR3aa: CASSVLAGSTDTQYF

abundance: .
v_gene: TRBV19
j_gene: TRBJ2-3
d_gene: .
len: 14
CDR3nt: TGTGCCAGTAGTCCCGCGGGCAGTACAGATACGCAGTATTTT
CDR3aa: CASSPAGSTDTQYF

abundance: .
v_gene: TRBV10-3
j_gene: TRBJ2-2
d_gene: TRBD2
len: 16
CDR3nt: TGTGCCATCAGACGGACTAGCGGGATGAACACCGGGGAGCTGTTTTTT
CDR3aa: CAIRRTSGMNTGELFF

abundance: once
v_gene: TRBV5-8
j_gene: TRBJ1-1
d_gene: .
len: 14
CDR3nt: TGTGCCAGCAGCGTCCCCCGGGGGGGCTGGGAAGCTTTCTTT
CDR3aa: CASSVPRGGWEAFF